The clone carrying this T cell receptor (beta chain) was seen a few times. This sample was taken from a study of blood T cell repertoires in COVID-19. In the study overall: Sites in the United States, Italy and Spain provided acute and convalescent COVID-19 samples. The analysed material was cDNA or gDNA that came from T cells, B-cell-depleted T cells, or PBMCs.

Trimming took 0 bases from V and 7 from J; bases not matched to a gene: 5. The V gene's germline CDR1 is SGHRS and CDR2 YFSETQ. CDR3 length equals 15 residues. Per the original data handling: Quantification of nucleated cells was approximated via reference gene primer amplification. Some clones are missing from TCRdb's copy, which holds only in-frame ones; the method was immunoSEQ multiplex PCR. Clone size and the V and J calls come from that table; the DNA yielded D and trimming. The table lists roughly 200,000 clones, 80% to 85% of them singletons, with 20% in the top ten. This chain uses TRBV5-1 with TRBJ2-1, with TRBD1 matching over 9 bases. Sequencing was carried out using peripheral blood. This TCR was sampled from a human donor in a cohort sampled during active COVID-19. Written as DNA, the CDR3 is TGCGCCAGCAGCTTGGCTGGACAGGGGCAGAATGAGCAGTTCTTC. Amino acids: CASSLAGQGQNEQFF. The full variable domain, its missing parts supplied by reference TRBV5-1 and TRBJ2-1, is KAGVTQTPRYLIKTRGQQVTLSCSPISGHRSVSWYQQTPGQGLQFLFEYFSETQRNKGNFPGRFSGRQFSNSRSEMNVSTLELGDSALYLCASSLAGQGQNEQFFGPGTRLTVL.